Presented here are 11 T cell receptor beta chains from one specimen sequenced in a study of blood T cell repertoires in COVID-19. Measured with immunoSEQ multiplex PCR; TCRdb has only the in-frame clones, and not every one. In the table there are roughly 280,000 clones, 85% to 95% of which are singletons. Sequenced sample: PBMCs or T cells enriched from blood (not recorded which). The source of these receptors is a man aged 40-49 years who had been exposed to COVID-19.

This rearrangement joins TRBV3-1 (or the pseudogene TRBV3-2) to TRBJ2-1; D might be TRBD2 (9 bases). Germline values: CDR1 LGHDT, CDR2 YNNKEL (reference sequence). V lost 0 bases and J 8 bases, leaving 17 bases between the germline ends. This CDR3 comprises 16 residues. The CDR3 nucleotides read TGTGCCAGCAGCCAAGAGGTCCTAGCGGGACAGGATGAGCAGTTCTTC. Its protein is CASSQEVLAGQDEQFF.

The rearrangement joins TRBV11-3 to TRBJ2-1; TRBD1 matches at 8 bases. CDR1 and CDR2 (germline): SGHNT, YENEEA. The CDR3 contains 17 residues. Unmatched junction bases numbered 9, after V lost 5 bases and J lost 0 bases. CDR3 sequence: CASSPPPDRASYNEQFF. DNA for the CDR3: TGTGCCAGCAGCCCCCCCCCGGACAGGGCCTCCTACAATGAGCAGTTCTTC.

The V call is TRBV6-5, the J call TRBJ1-2; D is uncertain. The CDR3 is 14 amino acids. V lost 5 bases and J 0 bases, leaving 10 bases between the germline ends. The germline CDR1 and CDR2 sequences are MNHEY and SVGAGI. The CDR3 region has the DNA TGTGCCAGCAGTCCCTTTCGGGCTAACTATGGCTACACCTTC. Encoded protein: CASSPFRANYGYTF.

This chain joins TRBV19 and TRBJ2-7, with 11 positions matching TRBD1. The CDR3 covers 15 residues. CDR1 and CDR2 from the germline V gene are LNHDA and SQIVND (reference sequence). Trimming removed 3 bases from V and 4 bases from J; junction bases left unmatched: 5. The CDR3 DNA follows: TGTGCCAGTAGTATCCTTGGGACAGGGGGTTACGAGCAGTACTTC. Its protein is CASSILGTGGYEQYF.

This rearrangement joins TRBV28 to TRBJ1-6; 9 nucleotides agree with TRBD1. Trimming took 3 bases from V and 7 from J; bases not matched to a gene: 4. CDR3 length equals 15 residues. Germline V lookup: CDR1 MDHEN, CDR2 SYDVKM. The DNA of the CDR3 is TGTGCCAGCAGTTTCCCGACAGGGGGGAATTCACCCCTCCACTTT. This codes for CASSFPTGGNSPLHF.

The chain links TRBV7-2 to TRBJ2-3, with D uncertain. From germline, CDR1 is SGHTA and CDR2 FQGNSA. There are 14 residues in the CDR3. V was cut by 5 bases and J by 2 bases, with 11 bases left in between. CDR3 residues: CASSPGYPTDTQYF. The CDR3 DNA reads as TGTGCCAGCAGCCCCGGGTATCCCACAGATACGCAGTATTTT.

The J gene is TRBJ2-5, the V gene TRBV5-6; TRBD1 aligns across 9 bases. The CDR3 extends over 15 amino acids. Trimming took 2 bases from V and 5 from J; bases not matched to a gene: 7. From germline, CDR1 is SGHDT and CDR2 YYEEEE. CDR3 DNA: TGTGCCAGCAGCTTCCAGACAGGGGGGCGGGAGACCCAGTACTTC. Translated, it gives CASSFQTGGRETQYF.

DNA of the CDR3: TGCAGCGTGAAGGTGGCCAGCGGAGAATCTAATGAGCAGTTCTTC. Translation gives CSVKVASGESNEQFF. V is TRBV29-1 and J is TRBJ2-1; D may be TRBD2 (5 bases). Trimming removed 6 bases at V and 7 bases at J, with 22 bases between. The germline gives CDR1 SQVTM, CDR2 ANQGSEA. The CDR3 is 15 residues long.

The chain's CDR3 is CASSLRQGAGPEAFF. CDR3 bases: TGCGCCAGCAGCTTGAGACAGGGAGCGGGCCCTGAAGCTTTCTTT. The gene calls are TRBV5-1 and TRBJ1-1; 7 nucleotides match TRBD1. CDR3 size: 15 residues. Germline V gene sequence: CDR1 SGHRS, CDR2 YFSETQ. Germline trimming cut 1 base from V and 6 bases from J; bases unmatched to any gene: 9.

This chain's CDR3 is CASSYMAGGEKLFF. CDR3 DNA: TGTGCCAGCAGTTACATGGCAGGAGGGGAAAAACTGTTTTTT. This chain links TRBV27 with TRBJ1-4; D unresolved. Deletions cut 4 bases from V and 8 bases from J, with 14 bases between. This CDR3 region has 14 residues. Germline V lookup: CDR1 MNHEY, CDR2 SMNVEV (reference sequence).

This rearrangement joins TRBV5-1 to TRBJ2-1; the match to TRBD2 covers 8 bases. The ends lost 0 bases at V and 0 bases at J; junction bases unmatched: 2. Germline V gene sequence: CDR1 SGHRS, CDR2 YFSETQ. CDR3 length: 16 residues. CDR3 coding DNA: TGCGCCAGCAGCTTGGAGGGGACTAGCTCCTACAATGAGCAGTTCTTC. Its translation is CASSLEGTSSYNEQFF.